Below are 24 T cell receptor beta chains sequenced from a single sample in a study of response to subunit inactivated influenza vaccine. TCRdb reprocessed the RT-PCR reads with MiXCR, giving one entry per CDR3 protein. The sample carries some 640,000 distinct CDR3 sequences, 14% recorded once. The specimen was PBMCs from blood, collected 14 days before vaccination. The receptors shown here come from a man in his fifties or sixties who received an inactivated influenza vaccine.

CDR3 nucleotide sequence: TGTGCCAGCATTGACAGGAGCTACGAGCAGTACTTC. Protein: CASIDRSYEQYF. The chain links TRBV6-5 to TRBJ2-7; D perhaps matches TRBD1 (6 bases). Germline CDR1 and CDR2: MNHEY and SVGAGI. Between the trimmed V and J ends, which lost 7 bases and 3 bases, there was a span of 10 bases. This CDR3 spans 12 amino acids.

This clonotype was seen a handful of times. V usage is TRBV29-1 and J usage is TRBJ2-5, with D possibly matching TRBD2 (5 bases). In germline, CDR1 is SQVTM, CDR2 ANQGSEA. The V end was cut by 2 bases, the J end by 4 bases, with 5 bases between. This CDR3 is 11 amino acids long. The CDR3 spells CSVERGETQYF. CDR3 DNA sequence: TGCAGCGTTGAACGGGGAGAGACCCAGTACTTC.

This chain connects TRBV27 to TRBJ2-7; D is undetermined. The CDR3 contains 14 residues. Germline loops: CDR1 MNHEY, CDR2 SMNVEV (reference sequence). V shed 3 bases and J shed 2 bases, with 11 bases lying between them. CDR3 amino acids: CASSFRTSPYEQYF. CDR3 bases: TGTGCCAGCAGTTTCCGGACCTCGCCCTACGAGCAGTACTTC.

This clonotype was seen ten or more times. The chain carries TRBV29-1 and TRBJ2-5; D unresolved. The V and J ends lost 5 bases and 4 bases respectively, with 11 bases between them. CDR3 size: 12 residues. CDR1 and CDR2 from the germline V gene are SQVTM and ANQGSEA. CDR3 amino acids: CSVRPVGETQYF. The CDR3 DNA reads as TGCAGCGTTCGCCCTGTCGGAGAGACCCAGTACTTC.

This clonotype has more than one count but fewer than ten. V is TRBV5-1 and J is TRBJ2-5, with 11 bases lining up with TRBD2. After removal of 5 bases from V and 2 bases from J, the junction contained 8 bases not matched to a gene. Germline V gives CDR1 SGHRS, CDR2 YFSETQ. The CDR3 extends over 16 amino acids. The CDR3 DNA reads as TGCGCCAGCAGACAATGGCTAGCGGGGGGACAAGAGACCCAGTACTTC. Protein sequence: CASRQWLAGGQETQYF.

This clonotype was recorded a few times. J is TRBJ2-6 and V is TRBV29-1; D gene uncertain. Deletions cut 8 bases from V and 0 bases from J, with 11 bases between. This CDR3 has 14 residues. In germline, CDR1 is SQVTM, CDR2 ANQGSEA. This CDR3 is CSPGRGSGANVLTF. The DNA for the CDR3 is TGCAGCCCCGGTAGAGGCTCTGGGGCCAACGTCCTGACTTTC.

The V and J genes are TRBV2 and TRBJ1-5, with D possibly matching TRBD1 (5 bases). This CDR3 comprises 15 residues. Germline V CDR1 and CDR2: SNHLY, FYNNEI. The ends were cut back, 6 bases at V and 3 bases at J, with 15 bases in the middle. The CDR3 bases are TGTGCCAGCAGGAGTGGGACTGCTGTCAATCAGCCCCAGCATTTT. Amino acid sequence: CASRSGTAVNQPQHF.

The chain combines TRBV29-1 with TRBJ2-1; D is undetermined. Germline V gene sequence: CDR1 SQVTM, CDR2 ANQGSEA. Trimming left V 7 bases short and J 3 bases short, with 10 bases between. The CDR3 is made up of 12 amino acids. CDR3 bases: TGCAGCGCCGCAGACGGCTACAATGAGCAGTTCTTC. Translating gives CSAADGYNEQFF.

The CDR3, as DNA: TGTGCCAGCACTCTAGCGGGGAGCTACGAGCAGTACTTC. Its translation is CASTLAGSYEQYF. The chain has TRBV6-2 or TRBV6-3 and TRBJ2-7; 9 bases align to TRBD2. CDR1 is MNHEY, CDR2 SVGEGT, per germline. The junction had 4 bases not matched to a gene; V was cut back by 7 bases and J by 3 bases. The CDR3 extends over 13 amino acids.

This clonotype showed up many times. This sequence joins TRBV11-2 and TRBJ1-4; D ambiguous. The ends were cut back, 1 base at V and 2 bases at J, with 5 bases in the middle. CDR3 length equals 14 residues. Germline loops: CDR1 SGHAT, CDR2 FQNNGV. The DNA for the CDR3 is TGTGCCAGCAGCTTAGCGTGGACTAATGAAAAACTGTTTTTT. Amino acids: CASSLAWTNEKLFF.

This clonotype was seen only a few times. The chain recombines TRBV6-5 with TRBJ1-2; D is possibly TRBD1 (5 bases). There are 15 residues in the CDR3. Trimming pared 2 bases from V and 0 bases from J, leaving 10 bases between. The V gene's germline CDR1 is MNHEY and CDR2 SVGAGI. The CDR3 region has the DNA TGTGCCAGCAGTTACGCCCGACAGACTAACTATGGCTACACCTTC. Translating gives CASSYARQTNYGYTF.

This clonotype occurred a few times. The V and J genes are TRBV29-1 and TRBJ1-1; no firm D call. V was shortened by 2 bases and J by 1 base, with 5 bases between the two germline ends. CDR3 size: 12 residues. Germline CDR1 and CDR2: SQVTM and ANQGSEA. CDR3 nucleotide sequence: TGCAGCGTTGAATCGGAGAACACTGAAGCTTTCTTT. This gives the protein CSVESENTEAFF. Supplemented by reference TRBV29-1 and TRBJ1-1, the full variable domain reads SAVISQKPSRDICQRGTSLTIQCQVDSQVTMMFWYRQQPGQSLTLIATANQGSEATYESGFVIDKFPISRPNLTFSTLTVSNMSPEDSSIYLCSVESENTEAFFGQGTRLTVV.

The V call is TRBV7-6, the J call TRBJ2-5; a possible D gene is TRBD1 (5 bases). Germline V gives CDR1 SGHVS, CDR2 FNYEAQ. This CDR3 comprises 15 residues. V lost 5 bases to trimming and J lost 2 bases, with 15 bases between them. The CDR3 sequence is CASSPQGIRQETQYF. The CDR3, as DNA: TGTGCCAGCAGCCCTCAGGGAATCAGGCAAGAGACCCAGTACTTC. Full variable domain (missing parts from reference TRBV7-6 and TRBJ2-5): GAGVSQSPRYKVTKRGQDVALRCDPISGHVSLYWYRQALGQGPEFLTYFNYEAQQDKSGLPNDRFSAERPEGSISTLTIQRTEQRDSAMYRCASSPQGIRQETQYFGPGTRLLVL.

J is TRBJ2-7 and V is TRBV3-1, with 10 bases that match TRBD2. Germline CDR1 is LGHDT and CDR2 is YNNKEL (reference sequence). The CDR3 is 15 residues long. The J segment lost 3 bases and the V segment lost 7 bases, leaving 9 bases of the junction unmatched. The CDR3 nucleotides are TGTGCCAGCAACCTAGCGGGAGCTCCTATCTACGAGCAGTACTTC. Amino acids: CASNLAGAPIYEQYF.

The chain joins TRBV4-2 to TRBJ2-7; D not resolved. CDR3 length: 13 residues. V was trimmed by 4 bases and J by 5 bases, leaving 12 bases between them. The germline CDR1 and CDR2 sequences are LGHNA and YNFKEQ. The CDR3 DNA is TGTGCCAGCAGCCGGACCGTCGCCCACGAGCAGTACTTC. This sequence encodes CASSRTVAHEQYF.

This chain joins TRBV20-1 and TRBJ2-1; 13 nucleotides agree with TRBD2. The CDR3 is 15 residues long. V lost 1 base, J lost 8 bases, and 5 bases stayed unmatched. CDR1 DFQATT and CDR2 SNEGSKA come from the germline V gene (reference sequence). The CDR3 DNA sequence: TGCAGTGCTAGAGGTACTAGCGGGAGGGCCTATGAGCAGTTCTTC. It codes for CSARGTSGRAYEQFF.

The chain carries TRBV7-3 and TRBJ1-1; 7 positions match TRBD1. The germline V gene encodes CDR1 SGHTA and CDR2 FQGTGA. Trimming took 4 bases from V and 7 from J; bases not matched to a gene: 6. There are 13 residues in the CDR3. The CDR3 DNA sequence: TGTGCCAGCAGCTCTCGACAGGGAGGTGAAGCTTTCTTT. Translated, it gives CASSSRQGGEAFF. Using reference TRBV7-3 and TRBJ1-1 for the parts outside the CDR3, the full variable domain is GAGVSQTPSNKVTEKGKYVELRCDPISGHTALYWYRQSLGQGPEFLIYFQGTGAADDSGLPNDRFFAVRPEGSVSTLKIQRTERGDSAVYLCASSSRQGGEAFFGQGTRLTVV.

The chain recombines TRBV6-2 or TRBV6-3 with TRBJ2-1; D perhaps matches TRBD2 (5 bases). Trimming took 10 bases from V and 2 from J, leaving 15 bases between them. Per germline, CDR1 MNHEY and CDR2 SVGEGT. The CDR3 extends over 14 amino acids. The CDR3 DNA follows: TGTGCCACCAACGGGGTGTCCCCCTACAATGAGCAGTTCTTC. This codes for CATNGVSPYNEQFF.

This chain connects TRBV6-1 to TRBJ2-1, with TRBD1 identical over 9 bases. Germline CDR1 and CDR2: MNHNS and SASEGT. V was clipped by 6 bases and J by 3 bases; unmatched bases: 12. The CDR3 has 17 residues. The CDR3 nucleotides read TGTGCCAGCAGCCCCCGGGACAGGGACTCTCTCTACAATGAGCAGTTCTTC. It encodes CASSPRDRDSLYNEQFF.

This clonotype was seen only a few times. The chain links TRBV7-8 to TRBJ2-7, with 7 bases identical to TRBD2. Germline lookup yields CDR1 SGHVS and CDR2 FQNEAQ. The CDR3 consists of 16 residues. V shed 0 bases and J 4 bases; nucleotides not matched to a gene: 9. This CDR3 reads CASSLAPGRAQYEQYF. In DNA, the CDR3 is TGTGCCAGCAGCTTAGCGCCAGGGAGGGCGCAATACGAGCAGTACTTC.

CDR3 in amino acids: CASSWGRGISEQYF. The CDR3, as DNA: TGTGCCAGCAGTTGGGGCAGGGGCATCAGCGAGCAGTACTTC. The rearrangement uses TRBV27 and TRBJ2-7, with D perhaps matching TRBD1 (6 bases). V was trimmed by 4 bases and J by 6 bases, leaving 16 bases between them. CDR3 length: 14 amino acids. Germline CDR1 is MNHEY and CDR2 is SMNVEV (reference sequence).

This clonotype was seen more than once but under ten times. V and J are TRBV5-6 and TRBJ1-3; D remains unclear. The V end was cut by 4 bases, the J end by 4 bases, with 12 bases between. This CDR3 region has 14 residues. Looked up from germline, CDR1 is SGHDT and CDR2 is YYEEEE. The CDR3 loop reads CASSLPIGGNTIYF. The CDR3 DNA reads as TGTGCCAGCAGCCTCCCTATAGGCGGAAACACCATATATTTT.

The sample holds a few counts of this clonotype. This chain connects TRBV2 to TRBJ2-7; D is unclear. The CDR3 consists of 12 residues. Germline loops: CDR1 SNHLY, CDR2 FYNNEI. V lost 3 bases, J lost 3 bases, and 6 bases lay in between. CDR3 amino acids: CASSDLVYEQYF. The CDR3 DNA reads as TGTGCCAGCAGTGATTTAGTCTACGAGCAGTACTTC.

The chain combines TRBV24-1 with TRBJ2-1, with D possibly matching TRBD1 (5 bases). This CDR3 has 14 amino acids. Germline V CDR1 and CDR2: KGHDR, SFDVKD. The V and J ends lost 3 bases and 7 bases respectively, with 12 bases between them. The CDR3 DNA is TGTGCCACCAGTGATCTAGGACCAGGGAATGAGCAGTTCTTC. Translating gives CATSDLGPGNEQFF.